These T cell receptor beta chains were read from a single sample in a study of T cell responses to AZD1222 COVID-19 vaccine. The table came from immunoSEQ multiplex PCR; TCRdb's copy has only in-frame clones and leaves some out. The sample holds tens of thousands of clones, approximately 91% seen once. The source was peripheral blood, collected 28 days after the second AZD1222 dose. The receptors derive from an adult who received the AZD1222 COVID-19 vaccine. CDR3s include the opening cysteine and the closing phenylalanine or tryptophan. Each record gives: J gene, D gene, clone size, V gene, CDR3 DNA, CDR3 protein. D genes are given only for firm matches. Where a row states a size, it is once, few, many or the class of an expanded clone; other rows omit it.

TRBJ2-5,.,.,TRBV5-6,TGTGCCAGCAGCTACGGGACCACACCGCAAGAGACCCAGTACTTC,CASSYGTTPQETQYF
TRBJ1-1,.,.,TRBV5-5,TGTGCCAGCAGCTTGTTTTCAAGGGGGGGCTCTGAAGCTTTCTTT,CASSLFSRGGSEAFF
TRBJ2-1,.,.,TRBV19,TGTGCCAGTAGTATAAGTGGGGACGAACCTTACAATGAGCAGTTCTTC,CASSISGDEPYNEQFF
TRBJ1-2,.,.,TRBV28,TGTGCCAGCAGTTTCAGGGTTGGTGGCTACACCTTC,CASSFRVGGYTF
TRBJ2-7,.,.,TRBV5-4,TGTGCCAGCAGCTCTAAGGGTCCTGGGAGCTACGAGCAGTACTTC,CASSSKGPGSYEQYF
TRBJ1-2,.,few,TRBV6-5,TGTGCCAGCAGTTACTCATCAGGGGACCGTGGCTACACCTTC,CASSYSSGDRGYTF
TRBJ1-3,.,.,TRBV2,TGTGCCAGCAGTGAAGGAGGGTACTCTGGAAACACCATATATTTT,CASSEGGYSGNTIYF
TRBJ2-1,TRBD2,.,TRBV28,TGTGCCAGCAGTTGGACTAGCCCGAACAATGAGCAGTTCTTC,CASSWTSPNNEQFF
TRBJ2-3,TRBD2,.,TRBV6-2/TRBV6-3,TGTGCCAGCAGTTCAAGGAAGACTAGCGGGAGACTAAATACGCAGTATTTT,CASSSRKTSGRLNTQYF
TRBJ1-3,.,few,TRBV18,TGTGCCAGCTCACCAGACGTCAGCTCTGGAAACACCATATATTTT,CASSPDVSSGNTIYF
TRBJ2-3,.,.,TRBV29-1,TGCAGCGTTGACGTGCCAGGGATTGCAGATACGCAGTATTTT,CSVDVPGIADTQYF
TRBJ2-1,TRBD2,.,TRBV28,TGTGCCAGCAGTTCGCTGGTTAGCGGGAGGTACAATGAGCAGTTCTTC,CASSSLVSGRYNEQFF
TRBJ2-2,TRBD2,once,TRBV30,TGTGCCTGGAGTAAAGCGGGAGTGTGGGACACCGGGGAGCTGTTTTTT,CAWSKAGVWDTGELFF
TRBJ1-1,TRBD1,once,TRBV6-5,TGTGCCAGCAGCAAACAGGGGGCAATAAGGGAAGCTTTCTTT,CASSKQGAIREAFF
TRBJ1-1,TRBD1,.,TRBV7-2,TGTGCCAGCAGCACAGACAGGGTCACTGAAGCTTTCTTT,CASSTDRVTEAFF